Detailed here is one TCR beta chain. The authors' processing: Quantification of nucleated cells was approximated via reference gene primer amplification. The data were produced by immunoSEQ multiplex PCR, yet TCRdb's version contains in-frame clones alone and is incomplete. That table supplies the V and J calls and clone size; D and trimming were determined from the DNA. The table shows 90,000 or so clones, with around 86% occurring only once. The sample is drawn from a study of blood T cell repertoires in COVID-19. The wider study: The cDNA or gDNA used as material had been derived from T cells, B-cell-depleted T cells, or PBMCs.

Germline lookup yields CDR1 MDHEN and CDR2 SYDVKM. Trimming pared 5 bases from V and 5 bases from J, leaving 12 bases between. CDR3 length: 13 residues. Patients at the Seattle site were enrolled during active infection and followed longitudinally. Sequenced input: peripheral blood. V usage is TRBV28 and J usage is TRBJ1-1, with D possibly matching TRBD1 (5 bases). The clonotype was recovered from a man in his sixties with COVID-19, enrolled during active disease. CDR3 protein: CASSPPGGTEAFF. DNA of the CDR3: TGTGCCAGCAGTCCTCCCGGGGGAACTGAAGCTTTCTTT.